These 26 T cell receptor beta chains were sequenced from one sample in a study of ipilimumab plus nivolumab after autologous stem cell transplantation. Libraries were prepared by immunoSEQ multiplex PCR; TCRdb keeps only in-frame clonotypes and omits some of them. The data contain about 43,000 clones, more than 70% of them seen just once; the ten biggest clones take up about 0.88%. The material sequenced was PBMCs, taken in a trial of ipilimumab plus nivolumab as post-transplant consolidation. These receptors came from a male donor with multiple myeloma.

V usage is TRBV5-6 and J usage is TRBJ2-3; the D call may be TRBD1 or TRBD2 (5 bases each). Germline CDR1 reads SGHDT; CDR2 reads YYEEEE. Trimming left V 1 base short and J 1 base short, with 13 bases between. This CDR3 is 16 amino acids long. The CDR3 reads CASSLRGGQRTDTQYF. CDR3 sequence (DNA): TGTGCCAGCAGCTTGAGGGGCGGGCAGCGCACAGATACGCAGTATTTT.

This clone has a handful of counts. The rearrangement links TRBV30 to TRBJ1-2; D not certain. The V end lost 1 base, the J end lost 6 bases, and 9 bases lay between the germline ends. The CDR3 runs 12 residues. Germline V gene lookup returns CDR1 GTSNPN and CDR2 SVGIG (reference sequence). CDR3 in DNA: TGTGCCTGGAGTGACAATCCGAATGGCTACACCTTC. The encoded protein is CAWSDNPNGYTF.

V is TRBV6-1 and J is TRBJ2-5, with D possibly matching TRBD1 (6 bases). CDR1 MNHNS and CDR2 SASEGT come from the germline V gene. With 6 bases removed from V and 5 bases from J, the gap between germline ends came to 19 bases. This CDR3 has 15 amino acids. The CDR3 protein is CASRDIQGSLETQYF. The CDR3 nucleotides read TGTGCCAGCAGGGATATACAGGGTTCTTTGGAGACCCAGTACTTC.

The chain joins TRBV19 to TRBJ1-5; tentative D call: TRBD1 (5 bases). The ends were cut back, 4 bases at V and 2 bases at J, with 9 bases in the middle. The germline CDR1 and CDR2 sequences are LNHDA and SQIVND (reference sequence). CDR3 length: 14 residues. CDR3 in DNA: TGTGCCAGTAGTACTACAGGAGGCAATCAGCCCCAGCATTTT. It is translated as CASSTTGGNQPQHF.

V and J are TRBV5-1 and TRBJ2-7, with 7 bases fitting TRBD1. V gave up 4 bases and J gave up 7 bases; unmatched junction bases: 11. The CDR3 covers 14 residues. Germline-derived CDR1 and CDR2 are SGHRS and YFSETQ. The CDR3, as DNA: TGCGCCAGCAGCCGTGGACAGGCCGTAGTGGAGCAGTACTTC. Encoded protein: CASSRGQAVVEQYF.

This clone has only a few counts. This chain uses TRBV19 with TRBJ1-1; D gene ambiguous. Trimming took off 5 bases at V and 7 bases at J, with 11 bases between the two ends. Germline CDR1 and CDR2: LNHDA and SQIVND (reference sequence). The CDR3 runs 12 residues. The CDR3 is CASSASRFEAFF. In nucleotides, the CDR3 is TGTGCCAGTAGTGCGAGTAGGTTTGAAGCTTTCTTT.

This clone was seen only once. The rearrangement uses TRBV6-5 and TRBJ1-2; D is uncertain. The germline V gene encodes CDR1 MNHEY and CDR2 SVGAGI. Trimming shortened V by 7 bases and J by 2 bases, and 14 bases separated the two germline ends. CDR3 length equals 14 residues. The CDR3 DNA sequence: TGTGCCAGCAAGACCGGGCCTTCCAACTATGGCTACACCTTC. Its protein product is CASKTGPSNYGYTF.

The chain carries TRBV25-1 and TRBJ1-4; D is perhaps TRBD1 (6 bases). The CDR3 runs to 14 residues. The germline CDR1 and CDR2 sequences are MGHDK and SYGVNS. The V gene lost 2 bases and the J gene lost 8 bases, with 12 bases spanning the gap. The CDR3 sequence: CASSELGAGEKLFF. CDR3 bases: TGTGCCAGCAGTGAACTGGGGGCCGGGGAAAAACTGTTTTTT. Variable domain in full (rest from reference TRBV25-1 and TRBJ1-4): EADIYQTPRYLVIGTGKKITLECSQTMGHDKMYWYQQDPGMELHLIHYSYGVNSTEKGDLSSESTVSRIRTEHFPLTLESARPSHTSQYLCASSELGAGEKLFFGSGTQLSVL.

V is TRBV9 and J is TRBJ1-2; no clear D gene. The germline CDR1 and CDR2 sequences are SGDLS and YYNGEE. The V gene lost 0 bases and the J gene lost 4 bases, with 13 bases spanning the gap. CDR3 length equals 15 residues. The CDR3 nucleotides are TGTGCCAGCAGCGTAGGACACCAGGAGGTCTATGGCTACACCTTC. It yields the protein CASSVGHQEVYGYTF.

The rearrangement joins TRBV6-5 to TRBJ2-5; D is possibly TRBD2 (6 bases). The CDR3 contains 16 residues. Germline V lookup: CDR1 MNHEY, CDR2 SVGAGI. V was trimmed by 2 bases and J by 7 bases, leaving 20 bases between them. The CDR3 is CASSYNALTGAGTQYF. CDR3 sequence (DNA): TGTGCCAGCAGTTACAATGCATTAACAGGAGCGGGGACCCAGTACTTC.

The chain has TRBV12-5 and TRBJ2-3, with 10 bases matching TRBD2. The CDR3 is made up of 16 amino acids. V trimming: 6 bases; J trimming: 0 bases; junction bases outside the gene matches: 6. The V gene's germline CDR1 is LGHNT and CDR2 FRNRAP. CDR3 amino acids: CASGPGTSASTDTQYF. CDR3 nucleotides: TGTGCTAGTGGACCGGGGACTAGCGCGAGCACAGATACGCAGTATTTT.

In this sample, this clone turned up once. The chain uses TRBV9 and TRBJ2-3, with D perhaps matching TRBD1 or TRBD2 (5 bases each). Trimming removed 4 bases from V and 3 bases from J, with 15 bases in between. Germline values: CDR1 SGDLS, CDR2 YYNGEE. The CDR3 is 15 amino acids. CDR3 nucleotides: TGTGCCAGCAGCCCCGGGACCCAACCGACAGATACGCAGTATTTT. It is translated as CASSPGTQPTDTQYF.

The rearrangement links TRBV11-3 to TRBJ2-7, with 9 bases fitting TRBD1. With V trimmed by 6 bases and J by 7 bases, 7 bases remained unmatched. The germline V gene encodes CDR1 SGHNT and CDR2 YENEEA. The CDR3 is 13 amino acids. This chain's CDR3 is CASRGQGSGEQYF. The CDR3 DNA is TGTGCCAGCAGGGGACAGGGATCGGGTGAGCAGTACTTC.

The CDR3 spells CASSLYRGRSSGANVLTF. CDR3 nucleotides: TGTGCCAGCAGCTTGTATAGGGGAAGGAGCTCTGGGGCCAACGTCCTGACTTTC. V and J are TRBV5-5 and TRBJ2-6; a weak D match, TRBD1 (5 bases). Trimming removed 1 base from V and 0 bases from J, with 14 bases in between. Germline V gene data show CDR1 as SGHKS and CDR2 as YYEKEE (reference sequence). This CDR3 has 18 amino acids.

The chain employs TRBV27 and TRBJ2-2, with 7 positions matching TRBD2. The germline V gene has CDR1 MNHEY and CDR2 SMNVEV (reference sequence). This CDR3 has 15 amino acids. V dropped 2 bases and J dropped 7; count of bases not matched to a gene: 7. CDR3 in amino acids: CASSLRGRVGGELFF. The CDR3 bases are TGTGCCAGCAGTTTAAGAGGGAGGGTTGGCGGGGAGCTGTTTTTT.

The gene calls are TRBV7-3 and TRBJ2-5; possible D gene TRBD1, 5 bases. Trimming left V 5 bases short and J 5 bases short, with 15 bases between. Germline V lookup: CDR1 SGHTA, CDR2 FQGTGA. CDR3 size: 14 residues. The CDR3 DNA reads as TGTGCCAGCAGCCCTGGGGCAGTCCGGGAGACCCAGTACTTC. It translates to CASSPGAVRETQYF.

This rearrangement joins TRBV7-2 to TRBJ2-3, with unresolved D. Germline V CDR1 and CDR2: SGHTA, FQGNSA. The CDR3 is 15 amino acids. V dropped 2 bases and J dropped 4 bases, with 13 bases sitting between them. The CDR3 spells CASSLTLGYADTQYF. The CDR3, as DNA: TGTGCCAGCAGCTTAACCCTAGGATATGCAGATACGCAGTATTTT.

The rearrangement links TRBV7-3 to TRBJ2-3; 7 nucleotides align to TRBD2. The CDR3 has 15 residues. Germline V CDR1 and CDR2: SGHTA, FQGTGA. Trimming at V came to 1 base and at J to 3 bases, leaving 4 bases not matched to a gene. The CDR3 here is CASSLNPGGTDTQYF. In DNA form, the CDR3 reads TGTGCCAGCAGCTTAAATCCGGGGGGTACAGATACGCAGTATTTT.

This sequence joins TRBV5-1 and TRBJ1-1; TRBD1 is a possible D gene (6 bases). The germline CDR1 and CDR2 sequences are SGHRS and YFSETQ. The length of the CDR3 is 15 residues. V gave up 4 bases and J gave up 3 bases, with 16 bases separating them. CDR3 sequence reads: CASSLDSGDYTEAFF. The CDR3 region has the DNA TGCGCCAGCAGCCTCGATTCAGGGGATTACACTGAAGCTTTCTTT.

The chain has TRBV6-6 and TRBJ1-5; D is uncertain. The V end lost 6 bases, the J end lost 4 bases, and 4 bases lay between the germline ends. Germline CDR1 reads MNHNY; CDR2 reads SVGAGI (reference sequence). The CDR3 is 11 residues long. CDR3 loop: CASRSNQPQHF. The CDR3, as DNA: TGTGCCAGCAGATCGAATCAGCCCCAGCATTTT.

The chain joins TRBV30 to TRBJ1-2; D is unresolved. Between the trimmed V and J ends, which lost 0 bases and 7 bases, there was a span of 9 bases. Per germline, CDR1 GTSNPN and CDR2 SVGIG (reference sequence). This CDR3 contains 12 residues. CDR3 sequence: CAWSVKGGGYTF. The CDR3 region has the DNA TGTGCCTGGAGTGTAAAGGGAGGTGGCTACACCTTC.

CDR3 sequence reads: CASSEGLANNEQFF. CDR3 coding DNA: TGCGCCAGCAGTGAAGGACTAGCTAACAATGAGCAGTTCTTC. The gene calls are TRBV10-1 and TRBJ2-1; 8 positions agree with TRBD2. The CDR3 consists of 14 residues. Germline lookup yields CDR1 WNHNN and CDR2 SYGVQD (reference sequence). V lost 3 bases and J lost 5; bases outside the gene matches: 3.

This rearrangement joins TRBV6-1 to TRBJ1-5; 8 bases align to TRBD1. The CDR3 loop spans 12 amino acids. CDR1 is MNHNS, CDR2 SASEGT, per germline. V was pared by 6 bases and J by 9 bases, with 4 bases of the junction left unmatched. In DNA, the CDR3 is TGTGCCAGCAGGGGGACAGGCGCGCCCCAGCATTTT. Translated, it gives CASRGTGAPQHF.

This clone came up a few times. The V gene is TRBV6-1, the J gene TRBJ2-6; D is unclear. This CDR3 contains 15 residues. V was shortened by 3 bases and J by 0 bases, with 6 bases between the two germline ends. Looked up from germline, CDR1 is MNHNS and CDR2 is SASEGT. The CDR3 DNA follows: TGTGCCAGCAGTGATAGGGTCTCTGGGGCCAACGTCCTGACTTTC. Its translation is CASSDRVSGANVLTF.

The gene calls are TRBV9 and TRBJ1-4; 7 nucleotides align to TRBD1. Trimming cost V 3 bases and J 8 bases; bases outside gene matches: 10. The CDR3 is 15 amino acids. Germline V CDR1 and CDR2: SGDLS, YYNGEE. The chain's CDR3 is CASSDRGGVGEKLFF. The CDR3 nucleotides are TGTGCCAGCAGCGACAGAGGGGGCGTGGGAGAAAAACTGTTTTTT. Looking up the rest from reference TRBV9 and TRBJ1-4 gives the full variable domain: DSGVTQTPKHLITATGQRVTLRCSPRSGDLSVYWYQQSLDQGLQFLIQYYNGEERAKGNILERFSAQQFPDLHSELNLSSLELGDSALYFCASSDRGGVGEKLFFGSGTQLSVL.

This chain joins TRBV19 and TRBJ1-1; TRBD1 might be the D (5 bases). The CDR3 spans 15 residues. Per the germline V gene, CDR1 is LNHDA and CDR2 is SQIVND (reference sequence). The germline V and J ends were trimmed by 4 bases and 1 base, with 13 bases remaining between them. CDR3 sequence reads: CASSRQGTTNTEAFF. In DNA form, the CDR3 reads TGTGCCAGTAGTAGGCAGGGAACGACGAACACTGAAGCTTTCTTT.